Each of the 15 T cell receptor beta chains below was sequenced from the same sample in a study of shared clonotypes between healthy human individuals. Some clones are missing from TCRdb's copy, which holds only in-frame ones; the method was immunoSEQ multiplex PCR. The sample holds around 2.1 million clones, about 92% seen once. The naive CD8 subset, CD45RO-negative cells positively selected for CCR7, excluded terminally differentiated effector memory CD45RA+ cells. Sequenced sample: naive CD8+ T cells from PBMCs. All receptors come from a man younger than 35 in good health. Some clones in this sample may be carry-over from other donors' samples.

V is TRBV11-3 and J is TRBJ2-3, with 7 bases fitting TRBD2. The V and J ends lost 1 base and 0 bases, in that order; junction bases with no gene match: 10. Looked up from germline, CDR1 is SGHNT and CDR2 is YENEEA. This CDR3 has 18 amino acids. The CDR3 DNA reads TGTGCCAGCAGCTTAGTAGTAGGGCGGGAGACTAGCACAGATACGCAGTATTTT. Its protein product is CASSLVVGRETSTDTQYF.

The chain joins TRBV5-1 to TRBJ1-1, with D unresolved. V was clipped by 5 bases and J by 12 bases, with 23 bases between them. Germline V gene data show CDR1 as SGHRS and CDR2 as YFSETQ. The CDR3 contains 14 residues. CDR3 sequence (DNA): TGCGCCAGCAGAATGAACGGGCCTGCGGAGGTGACTTTCTTT. The encoded protein is CASRMNGPAEVTFF.

V gene TRBV27 combines with J gene TRBJ2-7; D not resolved. Germline V gene sequence: CDR1 MNHEY, CDR2 SMNVEV (reference sequence). V gave up 2 bases and J gave up 4 bases, with 15 bases separating them. CDR3 size: 15 residues. DNA for the CDR3: TGTGCCAGCAGTTTAAGTGAAGAGTCGAGATACGAGCAGTACTTC. Residues: CASSLSEESRYEQYF.

A note on this clone: Its ends do not fully match the called genes, so a read error is possible. The chain uses TRBV2 and TRBJ2-4; 8 bases fit TRBD1. The CDR3 is made up of 14 amino acids. Per germline, CDR1 SNHLY and CDR2 FYNNEI. The CDR3 sequence: CASSEGTGQDIQYF. In DNA form, the CDR3 reads TGTGCCAGCAGCGAAGGGACAGGACAAGACATTCAGTACTTC.

The genes are TRBV4-1 and TRBJ2-7; TRBD2 matches 8 bases. CDR3 size: 14 residues. After removal of 3 bases from V and 0 bases from J, the junction contained 1 base not matched to a gene. CDR1 and CDR2 from the germline V gene are MGHRA and YSYEKL. For the CDR3, the DNA is TGCGCCAGCAGCCAGCGGGAGGCCTCCTACGAGCAGTACTTC. Its translation: CASSQREASYEQYF.

The chain joins TRBV7-9 to TRBJ2-7, with 7 bases fitting TRBD2. The CDR3 consists of 12 residues. Germline CDR1 and CDR2: SEHNR and FQNEAQ (reference sequence). V lost 8 bases and J lost 5; bases outside the gene matches: 6. CDR3 amino acids: CASRGVSNEQYF. DNA for the CDR3: TGTGCCAGCCGGGGGGTTTCCAACGAGCAGTACTTC.

The chain combines TRBV29-1 with TRBJ1-2; D not certain. The CDR3 consists of 12 residues. CDR1 SQVTM and CDR2 ANQGSEA come from the germline V gene. V dropped 0 bases and J dropped 8 bases, with 10 bases sitting between them. CDR3 DNA: TGCAGCGTTGAAGATCGGGGTATAGGCTACACCTTC. This translates into CSVEDRGIGYTF.

The chain combines TRBV7-9 with TRBJ2-7; 7 positions agree with TRBD1. Germline V gives CDR1 SEHNR, CDR2 FQNEAQ (reference sequence). The CDR3 covers 16 residues. Germline trimming cut 4 bases from V and 3 bases from J; bases unmatched to any gene: 12. The CDR3 protein is CASSSSQGSGYYEQYF. CDR3 DNA sequence: TGTGCCAGCAGCTCTTCACAGGGGTCCGGGTACTACGAGCAGTACTTC.

This rearrangement joins TRBV6-1 to TRBJ2-6; D is uncertain. V was trimmed by 6 bases and J by 1 base, leaving 10 bases between them. The CDR3 runs 15 residues. Germline CDR1 is MNHNS and CDR2 is SASEGT. For the CDR3, the DNA is TGTGCCAGCAGGGTAACAGCTTCTGGGGCCAACGTCCTGACTTTC. Its protein product is CASRVTASGANVLTF.

This clone was observed a few times. This specimen includes other DNA sequences encoding the same CDR3. The chain has TRBV28 and TRBJ2-2; D gene unclear. The germline V gene has CDR1 MDHEN and CDR2 SYDVKM. The CDR3 has 11 amino acids. Trimming shortened V by 3 bases and J by 6 bases, and 2 bases separated the two germline ends. In DNA, the CDR3 is TGTGCCAGCAGTTTCGCCGGGGAGCTGTTTTTT. It specifies CASSFAGELFF.

The rearrangement joins TRBV27 to TRBJ2-1; TRBD2 agrees at 9 bases. V was clipped by 2 bases and J by 0 bases; unmatched bases: 8. CDR1 and CDR2 (germline): MNHEY, SMNVEV (reference sequence). The CDR3 consists of 18 residues. The CDR3 protein is CASSLGTSLLTSYNEQFF. CDR3 DNA sequence: TGTGCCAGCAGTTTAGGGACTAGCTTACTTACCTCCTACAATGAGCAGTTCTTC.

The chain combines TRBV7-8 with TRBJ1-2, with TRBD1 matching over 9 bases. The V gene's germline CDR1 is SGHVS and CDR2 FQNEAQ. The CDR3 extends over 13 amino acids. The ends lost 1 base at V and 8 bases at J; junction bases unmatched: 2. The CDR3: CASSLGTGDGYTF. CDR3 coding DNA: TGTGCCAGCAGCTTAGGGACAGGGGACGGCTACACCTTC.

This clone was recorded only once. CDR3 DNA: TGTGCCACCAGCAGCGCGGGACGGCAGAGAGAGACCCAGTACTTC. Translation gives CATSSAGRQRETQYF. The rearrangement uses TRBV15 and TRBJ2-5, with a weak D call TRBD2 (6 bases). The CDR3 totals 15 residues. V shed 3 bases and J shed 4 bases, with 15 bases lying between them. Germline V gives CDR1 LNHNV, CDR2 YYDKDF (reference sequence).

V gene TRBV6-5 combines with J gene TRBJ2-5; the match to TRBD2 covers 7 bases. The germline gives CDR1 MNHEY, CDR2 SVGAGI. The CDR3 is 15 residues long. With V trimmed by 6 bases and J by 5 bases, 12 bases remained unmatched. The DNA of the CDR3 is TGTGCCAGCAGCCAGACTGGACTAGACCGGGAGACCCAGTACTTC. Encoded protein: CASSQTGLDRETQYF.

This sequence joins TRBV6-5 and TRBJ2-1; D gene ambiguous. This CDR3 comprises 16 residues. Between the trimmed V and J ends, which lost 2 bases and 2 bases, there was a span of 13 bases. Germline CDR1 MNHEY, CDR2 SVGAGI. The CDR3 loop is CASSYTSSTPYNEQFF. Here the CDR3 DNA reads TGTGCCAGCAGTTACACCAGTAGTACCCCCTACAATGAGCAGTTCTTC.